The present entry profiles one T cell receptor beta chain with its context. V gave up 5 bases and J gave up 3 bases; unmatched junction bases: 6. Per germline, CDR1 SGHTA and CDR2 FQGNSA. This CDR3 has 16 amino acids. The record originates from a study of shared clonotypes between healthy human individuals. The donors, all of them Caucasian adults, lived in Nashville, Tennessee. An assay was performed, and its level was deep. The assay was immunoSEQ multiplex PCR, and TCRdb's table has in-frame clones only and misses some. The sample yields 400,000 to 600,000 clones, about 79% seen once. Material for sequencing was PBMCs. This TCR derives from a woman aged 40-49 years in good health. Some clones in this sample may be carry-over from other donors' samples. The gene calls are TRBV7-2 and TRBJ2-3; 12 nucleotides match TRBD2. Written as DNA, the CDR3 is TGTGCCAGCAGCCTATCGACTAGCGGGAGAACAGATACGCAGTATTTT. Its translation: CASSLSTSGRTDTQYF.